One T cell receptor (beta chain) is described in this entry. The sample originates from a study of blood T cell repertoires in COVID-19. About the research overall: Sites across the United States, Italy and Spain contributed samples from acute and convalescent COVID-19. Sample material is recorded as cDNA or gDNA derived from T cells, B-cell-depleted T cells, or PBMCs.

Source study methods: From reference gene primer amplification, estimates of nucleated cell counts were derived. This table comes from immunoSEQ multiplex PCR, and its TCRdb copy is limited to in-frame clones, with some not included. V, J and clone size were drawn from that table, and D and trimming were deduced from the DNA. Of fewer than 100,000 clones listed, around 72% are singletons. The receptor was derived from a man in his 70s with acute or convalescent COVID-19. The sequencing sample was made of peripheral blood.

The CDR3 nucleotides are TGTGCCACCAGTCCCGGAAGAGGGACTGCCTCCTACGAGCAGTACTTC. Translated: CATSPGRGTASYEQYF. The chain is built from TRBV24-1 and TRBJ2-7, with D possibly being TRBD2 (6 bases). V gave up 6 bases and J gave up 0 bases, with 17 bases separating them. There are 16 residues in the CDR3. Germline V gene data show CDR1 as KGHDR and CDR2 as SFDVKD.